This note documents a single TCR beta chain sequence. The data belong to a study of blood T cell repertoires in COVID-19. Authors' data handling: Scientists estimated how many nucleated cells there were by amplifying reference gene primers. The protocol was immunoSEQ multiplex PCR, while the TCRdb copy is restricted to in-frame clones and leaves out a portion. D and trimming come from the DNA, and the V and J calls and clone size come from that table. Of 25,000 to 30,000 clones in the sample, 88% were seen once. The CDR3 loop spans 15 amino acids. Deletions cut 0 bases from V and 1 base from J, with 9 bases between. The germline CDR1 and CDR2 sequences are MNHEY and SVGAGI.

The receptor was isolated from a woman in her 50s with active COVID-19. V usage is TRBV6-5 and J usage is TRBJ1-1, with D perhaps matching TRBD1 (5 bases). Material for sequencing was peripheral blood. In DNA, the CDR3 is TGTGCCAGCAGTTACTCGCCCGGGGGGAACACTGAAGCTTTCTTT. The encoded protein is CASSYSPGGNTEAFF.